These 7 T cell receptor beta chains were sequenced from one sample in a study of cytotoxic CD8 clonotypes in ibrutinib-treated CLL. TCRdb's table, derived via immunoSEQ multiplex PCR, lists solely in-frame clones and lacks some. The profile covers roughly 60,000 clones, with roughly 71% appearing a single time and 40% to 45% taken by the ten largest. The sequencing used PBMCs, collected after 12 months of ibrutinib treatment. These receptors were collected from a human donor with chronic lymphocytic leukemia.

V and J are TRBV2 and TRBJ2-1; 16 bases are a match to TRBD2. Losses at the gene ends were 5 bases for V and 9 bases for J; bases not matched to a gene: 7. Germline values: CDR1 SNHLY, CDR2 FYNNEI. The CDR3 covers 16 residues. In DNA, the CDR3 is TGTGCCAGCAGTCCGGGACTAGCGGGAGGGCTAGGTGAGCAGTTCTTC. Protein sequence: CASSPGLAGGLGEQFF.

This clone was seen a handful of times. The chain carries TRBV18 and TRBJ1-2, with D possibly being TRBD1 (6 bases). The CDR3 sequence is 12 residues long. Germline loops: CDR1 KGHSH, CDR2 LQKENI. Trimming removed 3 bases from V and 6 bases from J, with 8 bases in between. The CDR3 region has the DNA TGTGCCAGCTCACCGGACAGTGATGGCTACACCTTC. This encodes CASSPDSDGYTF. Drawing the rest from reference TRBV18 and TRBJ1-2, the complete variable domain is NAGVMQNPRHLVRRRGQEARLRCSPMKGHSHVYWYRQLPEEGLKFMVYLQKENIIDESGMPKERFSAEFPKEGPSILRIQQVVRGDSAAYFCASSPDSDGYTFGSGTRLTVV.

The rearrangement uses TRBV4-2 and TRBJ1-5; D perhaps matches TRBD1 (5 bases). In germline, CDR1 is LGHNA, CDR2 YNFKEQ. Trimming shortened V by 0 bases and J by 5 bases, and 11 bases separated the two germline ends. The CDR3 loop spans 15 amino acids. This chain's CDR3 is CASSQDPGLDQPQHF. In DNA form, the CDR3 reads TGTGCCAGCAGCCAAGATCCAGGGTTGGATCAGCCCCAGCATTTT.

DNA of the CDR3: TGTGCCTGGAGTGTAAGGGTTCAAGGGGGCAATCAGCCCCAGCATTTT. It codes for CAWSVRVQGGNQPQHF. The chain carries TRBV30 and TRBJ1-5; a weak D match, TRBD1 (5 bases). The CDR3 has 16 residues. The V and J ends lost 0 bases and 2 bases respectively, with 14 bases between them. From germline, CDR1 is GTSNPN and CDR2 SVGIG (reference sequence).

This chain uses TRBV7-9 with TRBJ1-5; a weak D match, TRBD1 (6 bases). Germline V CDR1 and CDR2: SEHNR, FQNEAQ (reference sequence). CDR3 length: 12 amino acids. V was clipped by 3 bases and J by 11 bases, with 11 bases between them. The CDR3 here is CASSFLQGSQHF. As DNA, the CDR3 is TGTGCCAGCAGCTTCCTACAGGGTTCCCAGCATTTT.

The CDR3 DNA reads as TGCGCCAGCAGCTCCACCGGGAGCACAGATACGCAGTATTTT. This translates into CASSSTGSTDTQYF. The chain joins TRBV4-1 to TRBJ2-3; D gene uncertain. In germline, CDR1 is MGHRA, CDR2 YSYEKL. The CDR3 has 14 residues. Trimming stripped 5 bases from V and 0 bases from J, with 9 bases between.

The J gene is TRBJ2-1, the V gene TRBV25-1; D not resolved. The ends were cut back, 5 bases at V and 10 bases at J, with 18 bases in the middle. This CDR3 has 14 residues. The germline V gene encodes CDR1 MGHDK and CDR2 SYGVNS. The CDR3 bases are TGTGCCAGCAGTTATGGGGTAGAATCGGGCGAGCAGTTCTTC. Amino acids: CASSYGVESGEQFF. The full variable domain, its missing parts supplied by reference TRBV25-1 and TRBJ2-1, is EADIYQTPRYLVIGTGKKITLECSQTMGHDKMYWYQQDPGMELHLIHYSYGVNSTEKGDLSSESTVSRIRTEHFPLTLESARPSHTSQYLCASSYGVESGEQFFGPGTRLTVL.